This is a list of T cell receptor beta chains from one sample in a study of blood T cells in healthy people across ages. One entry per CDR3 protein, called by TCRdb with MiXCR from the 5' RACE reads. The data hold around 280,000 distinct CDR3 sequences, with around 27% observed a single time. Sequencing used blood. These TCRs come from an older woman in good health. Both conserved end residues are part of each CDR3. D genes are given only for firm matches. Size tells how often a clone was seen (once, few, many) or the class of an expanded clone, and some rows leave it out.

v_gene	d_gene	abundance	j_gene	len	CDR3aa	CDR3nt
TRBV4-1	NA	few	TRBJ2-7	15	CASSQDRSDLYEQYF	TGCGCCAGCAGCCAAGATCGGTCAGATCTCTACGAGCAGTACTTC
TRBV9	TRBD2	NA	TRBJ2-2	15	CASSASLAGVAELFF	TGTGCCAGCAGCGCGTCCTTAGCGGGAGTGGCGGAGCTGTTTTTT
TRBV20-1	TRBD1	NA	TRBJ1-1	14	CSAEPGQGFTEAFF	TGCAGTGCTGAACCGGGACAGGGGTTCACTGAAGCTTTCTTT
TRBV18	NA	many	TRBJ2-3	14	CASSRDSNTDTQYF	TGTGCCAGCTCGCGGGACAGTAACACAGATACGCAGTATTTT
TRBV28	TRBD1	few	TRBJ1-6	18	CASRALGQGALVVHPLHF	TGTGCCAGCAGGGCCTTAGGGCAGGGGGCCCTAGTAGTTCACCCCCTCCACTTT
TRBV14	NA	NA	TRBJ1-1	16	CASSNIGGWGRYEAFF	TGTGCCAGCTCTAACATAGGAGGCTGGGGACGGTATGAAGCTTTCTTT
TRBV5-1	TRBD1	few	TRBJ1-4	14	CASSQDRDTGKLFF	TGCGCCAGCAGCCAGGACAGGGATACTGGAAAACTGTTTTTT
TRBV3-1	NA	few	TRBJ2-5	16	CASSLQITLRQETQYF	TGTGCCAGCAGCCTTCAGATCACGTTGAGGCAAGAGACCCAGTACTTC
TRBV29-1	TRBD2	NA	TRBJ2-7	13	CSGTSGSSYEQYF	TGCAGCGGAACTAGCGGCAGCTCCTACGAGCAGTACTTC
TRBV12-3/TRBV12-4	NA	NA	TRBJ2-4	14	CASRSVGAKNIQYF	TGTGCCAGCAGGTCGGTGGGAGCCAAAAACATTCAGTACTTC
TRBV18	NA	few	TRBJ2-7	13	CASSPLGLDEQYF	TGTGCCAGCTCACCACTGGGGCTTGATGAGCAGTACTTC
TRBV6-5	TRBD2	few	TRBJ2-4	14	CASSREGAKNIQYF	TGTGCCAGCAGCCGGGAGGGAGCCAAAAACATTCAGTACTTC
TRBV5-1	TRBD1	NA	TRBJ1-4	15	CASSLATGEYEKLFF	TGCGCCAGCAGCTTGGCGACAGGGGAGTATGAAAAACTGTTTTTT
TRBV28	TRBD1	NA	TRBJ1-1	15	CASSLSDRVRTEAFF	TGTGCCAGCAGTTTATCGGACAGGGTGCGCACTGAAGCTTTCTTT
TRBV12-5	NA	few	TRBJ2-1	13	CASGPGASDEQFF	TGTGCTAGTGGTCCCGGGGCCAGCGATGAGCAGTTCTTC
TRBV3-1	NA	many	TRBJ2-7	16	CASSQTSLGTEYEQYF	TGTGCCAGCAGCCAGACCTCCTTGGGCACTGAGTACGAGCAGTACTTC
TRBV6-2/TRBV6-3	TRBD1	few	TRBJ2-1	15	CASSAQGTDYNEQFF	TGTGCCAGCAGTGCTCAAGGGACAGACTACAATGAGCAGTTCTTC
TRBV7-3	TRBD2	NA	TRBJ2-1	18	CASSLLASRTRGVNEQFF	TGTGCCAGCAGCTTATTGGCGTCCCGGACTAGGGGAGTCAATGAGCAGTTCTTC
TRBV28	TRBD1	many	TRBJ1-1	14	CASSNRGRNTEAFF	TGTGCCAGCAGTAACAGGGGGCGGAACACTGAAGCTTTCTTT
TRBV28	NA	many	TRBJ2-6	15	CASSTPTAGANVLTF	TGTGCCAGCAGTACACCTACAGCTGGGGCCAACGTCCTGACTTTC
TRBV7-8	NA	NA	TRBJ1-4	14	CASSPTEIHEKLFF	TGTGCCAGCAGTCCTACAGAGATTCATGAAAAACTGTTTTTT
TRBV5-1	TRBD2	NA	TRBJ2-1	16	CASSLVAGGQMNEQFF	TGCGCCAGCAGCTTGGTGGCGGGGGGGCAGATGAATGAGCAGTTCTTC
TRBV7-9	TRBD1	few	TRBJ2-3	15	CASSARDSSTDTQYF	TGTGCCAGCAGCGCCCGGGACAGTAGCACAGATACGCAGTATTTT
TRBV29-1	NA	few	TRBJ1-5	12	CSVVSGNQPQHF	TGCAGCGTTGTATCCGGCAATCAGCCCCAGCATTTT
TRBV20-1	TRBD2	NA	TRBJ2-5	16	CSAEAGTSGKGETQYF	TGCAGTGCTGAAGCCGGGACTAGCGGGAAAGGAGAGACCCAGTACTTC
TRBV5-1	TRBD1	NA	TRBJ2-7	16	CASSPNLGQKSGEQYF	TGCGCCAGCAGCCCGAACTTGGGACAGAAGTCGGGGGAGCAGTACTTC
TRBV7-3	NA	few	TRBJ2-1	17	CASSSLPAGRTYNEQFF	TGTGCCAGCAGCTCACTACCGGCCGGACGGACCTACAATGAGCAGTTCTTC
TRBV7-2	NA	NA	TRBJ1-1	13	CASSPARGTEAFF	TGTGCCAGCAGCCCGGCCAGGGGCACTGAAGCTTTCTTT
TRBV2	TRBD1	few	TRBJ2-6	17	CASRWDREESGANVLTF	TGTGCCAGCCGGTGGGACAGGGAGGAATCTGGGGCCAACGTCCTGACTTTC
TRBV20-1	TRBD2	few	TRBJ2-7	16	CSARGFGLAGGREQYF	TGCAGTGCTCGCGGCTTCGGACTAGCGGGAGGACGGGAGCAGTACTTC
TRBV28	TRBD1	NA	TRBJ2-5	15	CASSPDRFRGETQYF	TGTGCCAGCAGCCCGGACAGGTTCCGTGGGGAGACCCAGTACTTC
TRBV20-1	NA	NA	TRBJ2-7	14	CSASAAAEFYEQYF	TGCAGTGCTAGCGCAGCCGCGGAATTCTACGAGCAGTACTTC
TRBV29-1	NA	NA	TRBJ2-5	14	CSVARGQLEETQYF	TGCAGCGTTGCCCGAGGACAGTTGGAAGAGACCCAGTACTTC
TRBV29-1	TRBD2	NA	TRBJ2-3	15	CSVGTSGALTDTQYF	TGCAGCGTTGGGACTAGCGGGGCCCTCACAGATACGCAGTATTTT
TRBV6-1	TRBD2	many	TRBJ2-3	15	CASSVTGGFTDTQYF	TGTGCCAGCAGTGTGACGGGAGGGTTCACAGATACGCAGTATTTT
TRBV29-1	NA	NA	TRBJ2-7	14	CSVVQGARPYEQYF	TGCAGCGTTGTACAAGGGGCTCGGCCGTACGAGCAGTACTTC
TRBV20-1	TRBD2	few	TRBJ2-1	14	CSAILAGGLNEQFF	TGCAGTGCGATACTAGCGGGAGGGCTCAATGAGCAGTTCTTC